One and the same sample provided the 5 T cell receptor beta chains below, sequenced in a study of CXCR3-negative and CXCR3-positive naive CD8 T cells. Study conclusions and caveats: TRB CDR3 hydrophobicity was greater in CXCR3-positive naive cells than in CXCR3-negative naive cells.

Libraries were UMI-labeled 5' RACE TRB cDNA. TCRdb re-called the 5' RACE reads and gives one entry per CDR3 protein, without DNA. Recorded for this sample: approximately 120,000 distinct CDR3 sequences. Their specific antigens are unknown. Sequencing was carried out using naive CXCR3+ CD8+ T cells from blood. As for subset: CD45RO-CCR7+CD27+CD95- naive CD8+ T cells expressing CXCR3 (TNR3+). Receptors were obtained from a human donor in good health. Some clones in this sample may be carry-over from other donors' samples.

The CDR3: CSVLKGGLHEQYF. The chain couples TRBV29-1 to TRBJ2-7; TCRdb calls TRBD1, which cannot be checked without DNA. Germline assignment: CDR1 SQVTM and CDR2 ANQGSEA. The CDR3 runs to 13 residues.

The chain uses TRBV29-1 and TRBJ2-3; TCRdb's assignment of TRBD2 cannot be checked, as there is no DNA. Germline assignment: CDR1 SQVTM and CDR2 ANQGSEA. There are 14 residues in the CDR3. The CDR3 loop reads CSVGLAYHTDTQYF.

This chain connects TRBV11-3 to TRBJ2-3. This CDR3 has 14 residues. The V gene's germline CDR1 is SGHNT and CDR2 YENEEA. The CDR3 loop is CASSHDISTDTQYF.

This chain links TRBV20-1 with TRBJ1-1; TCRdb's assignment of TRBD1 cannot be checked, as there is no DNA. Per germline, CDR1 DFQATT and CDR2 SNEGSKA (reference sequence). The CDR3 runs 13 residues. CDR3 region: CSASSPDRTEAFF.

The V call is TRBV6-4, the J call TRBJ2-1; TCRdb indicates TRBD1, and absent DNA this call remains unverified. The CDR3 runs 15 residues. Germline CDR1 reads MRHNA; CDR2 reads SNTAGT. The CDR3 sequence is CASSETVGSYNEQFF.